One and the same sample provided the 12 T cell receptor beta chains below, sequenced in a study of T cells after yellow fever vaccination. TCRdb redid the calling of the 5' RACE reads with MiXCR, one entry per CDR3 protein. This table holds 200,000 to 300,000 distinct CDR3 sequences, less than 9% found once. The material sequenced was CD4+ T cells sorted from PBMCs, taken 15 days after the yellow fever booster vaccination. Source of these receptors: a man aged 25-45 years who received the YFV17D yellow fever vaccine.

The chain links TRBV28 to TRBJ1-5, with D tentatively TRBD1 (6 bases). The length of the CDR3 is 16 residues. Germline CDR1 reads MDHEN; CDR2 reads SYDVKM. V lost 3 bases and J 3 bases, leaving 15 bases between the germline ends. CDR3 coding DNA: TGTGCCAGCAGTTTGGGGGGCCGGACAGTCAATCAGCCCCAGCATTTT. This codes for CASSLGGRTVNQPQHF. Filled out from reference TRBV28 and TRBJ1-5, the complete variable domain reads DVKVTQSSRYLVKRTGEKVFLECVQDMDHENMFWYRQDPGLGLRLIYFSYDVKMKEKGDIPEGYSVSREKKERFSLILESASTNQTSMYLCASSLGGRTVNQPQHFGDGTRLSIL.

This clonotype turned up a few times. CDR3 sequence (DNA): TGCGCCAGCAGCCCGGGACAGAGGGGCTATGGCTACACCTTC. Its translation: CASSPGQRGYGYTF. This chain uses TRBV5-1 with TRBJ1-2; 7 bases match TRBD1. The CDR3 spans 14 residues. Per germline, CDR1 SGHRS and CDR2 YFSETQ. The ends lost 4 bases at V and 4 bases at J; junction bases unmatched: 7.

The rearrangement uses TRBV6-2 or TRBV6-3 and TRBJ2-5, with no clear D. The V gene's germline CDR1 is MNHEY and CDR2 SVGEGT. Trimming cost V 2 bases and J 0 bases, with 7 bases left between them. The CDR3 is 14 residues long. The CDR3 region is CASSYIGYQETQYF. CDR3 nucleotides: TGTGCCAGCAGTTACATAGGCTACCAAGAGACCCAGTACTTC.

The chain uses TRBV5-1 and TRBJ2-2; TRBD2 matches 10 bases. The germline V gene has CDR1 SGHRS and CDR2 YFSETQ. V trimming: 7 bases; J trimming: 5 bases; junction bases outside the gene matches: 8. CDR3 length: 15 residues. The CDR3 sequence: CASGLAVLGTGELFF. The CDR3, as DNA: TGCGCCAGCGGACTAGCGGTGCTTGGGACCGGGGAGCTGTTTTTT.

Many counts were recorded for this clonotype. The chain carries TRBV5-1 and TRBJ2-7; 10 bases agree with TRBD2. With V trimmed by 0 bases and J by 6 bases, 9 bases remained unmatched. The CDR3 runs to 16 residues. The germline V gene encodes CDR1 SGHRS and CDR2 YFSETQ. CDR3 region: CASSLAIGSGRSEQYF. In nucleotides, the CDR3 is TGCGCCAGCAGCTTGGCCATCGGTAGCGGGAGGAGCGAGCAGTACTTC. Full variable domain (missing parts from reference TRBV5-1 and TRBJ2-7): KAGVTQTPRYLIKTRGQQVTLSCSPISGHRSVSWYQQTPGQGLQFLFEYFSETQRNKGNFPGRFSGRQFSNSRSEMNVSTLELGDSALYLCASSLAIGSGRSEQYFGPGTRLTVT.

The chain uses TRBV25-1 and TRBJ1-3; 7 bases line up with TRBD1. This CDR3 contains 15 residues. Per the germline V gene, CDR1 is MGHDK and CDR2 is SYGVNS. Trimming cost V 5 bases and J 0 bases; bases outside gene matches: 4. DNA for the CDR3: TGTGCCAGCAGTACAGGGGTAATCTCTGGAAACACCATATATTTT. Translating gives CASSTGVISGNTIYF.

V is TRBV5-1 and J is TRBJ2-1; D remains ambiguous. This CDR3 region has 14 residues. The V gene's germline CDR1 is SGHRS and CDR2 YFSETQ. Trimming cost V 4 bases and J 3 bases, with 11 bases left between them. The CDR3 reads CASSGRQVYNEQFF. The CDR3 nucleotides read TGCGCCAGCAGCGGCAGACAAGTCTACAATGAGCAGTTCTTC.

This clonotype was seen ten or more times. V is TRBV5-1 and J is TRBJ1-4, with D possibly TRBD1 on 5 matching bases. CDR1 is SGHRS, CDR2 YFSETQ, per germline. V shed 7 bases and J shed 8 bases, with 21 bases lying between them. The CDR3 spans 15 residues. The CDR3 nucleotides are TGCGCCAGCCAGCCTTGGGGGAGATCTGAAGAAAAACTGTTTTTT. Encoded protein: CASQPWGRSEEKLFF.

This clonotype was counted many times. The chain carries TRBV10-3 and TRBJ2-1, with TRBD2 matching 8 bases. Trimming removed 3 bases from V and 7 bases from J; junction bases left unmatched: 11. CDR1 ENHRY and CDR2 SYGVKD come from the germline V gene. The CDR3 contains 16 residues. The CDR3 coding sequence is TGTGCCATCAGTGACCCTGAAGCGGGAGCAAGGAATGAGCAGTTCTTC. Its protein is CAISDPEAGARNEQFF.

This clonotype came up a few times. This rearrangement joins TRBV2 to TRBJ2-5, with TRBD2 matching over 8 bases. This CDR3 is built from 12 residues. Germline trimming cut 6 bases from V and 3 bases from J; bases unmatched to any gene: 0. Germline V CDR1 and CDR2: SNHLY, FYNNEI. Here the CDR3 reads CASRLAEETQYF. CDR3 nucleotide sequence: TGTGCCAGCAGACTAGCGGAAGAGACCCAGTACTTC.

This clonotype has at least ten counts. CDR3 nucleotide sequence: TGTGCCAGCAGTTCCTCCCGGGAAGGCACAGATACGCAGTATTTT. It codes for CASSSSREGTDTQYF. This chain connects TRBV6-5 to TRBJ2-3; D perhaps matches TRBD2 (5 bases). Germline V gene sequence: CDR1 MNHEY, CDR2 SVGAGI. V lost 4 bases to trimming and J lost 1 base, with 12 bases between them. There are 15 residues in the CDR3.

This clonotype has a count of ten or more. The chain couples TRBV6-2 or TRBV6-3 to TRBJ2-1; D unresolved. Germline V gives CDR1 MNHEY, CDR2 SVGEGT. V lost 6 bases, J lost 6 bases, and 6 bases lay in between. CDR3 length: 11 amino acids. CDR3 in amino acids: CASSDFNEQFF. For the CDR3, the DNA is TGTGCCAGCAGCGATTTCAATGAGCAGTTCTTC.